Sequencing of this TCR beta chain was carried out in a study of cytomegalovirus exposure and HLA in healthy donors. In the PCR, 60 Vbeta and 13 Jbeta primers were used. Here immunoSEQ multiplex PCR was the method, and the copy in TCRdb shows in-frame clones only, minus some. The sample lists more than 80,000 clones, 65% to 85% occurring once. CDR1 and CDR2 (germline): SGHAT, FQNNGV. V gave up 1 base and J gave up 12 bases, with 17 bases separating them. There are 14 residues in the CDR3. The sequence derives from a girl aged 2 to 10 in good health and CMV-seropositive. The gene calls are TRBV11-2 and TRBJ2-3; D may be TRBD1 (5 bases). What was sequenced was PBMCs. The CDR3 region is CASSLVVGDSKQYF. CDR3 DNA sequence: TGTGCCAGCAGCTTAGTAGTAGGTGACAGTAAACAGTATTTT. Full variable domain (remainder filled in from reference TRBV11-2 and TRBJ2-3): EAGVAQSPRYKIIEKRQSVAFWCNPISGHATLYWYQQILGQGPKLLIQFQNNGVVDDSQLPKDRFSAERLKGVDSTLKIQPAKLEDSAVYLCASSLVVGDSKQYFGPGTRLTVL.